The clone carrying this T cell receptor (beta chain) was observed at least ten times. The V gene's germline CDR1 is SGHAT and CDR2 FQNNGV. This CDR3 contains 15 residues. Between the trimmed V and J ends, which lost 5 bases and 1 base, there was a span of 13 bases. TCRdb redid the calling of the RACE reads with MiXCR, one entry per CDR3 protein. The sample consists of more than 60,000 distinct CDR3 sequences, about 9.4% of them appearing once. Regarding time point: patch test 2, 6 weeks after DPC sensitization. The treatment: therapeutic diphenylcyclopropenone sensitization with weekly scalp DPC. The data stem from a study of human T cells and chemical hapten exposure. Study background: Diphenylcyclopropenone, dosed weekly to the scalp, was given to patients throughout the approximately 22-week study.

The sequence derives from a woman aged 45-65 years with alopecia areata. Some clones in this sample may be carry-over from other donors' samples. The input for sequencing was whole blood, taken in connection with sensitization to the hapten diphenylcyclopropenone (DPC). J is TRBJ2-3 and V is TRBV11-2; maybe TRBD2 (5 bases). The CDR3 reads CASSPGDYRTDTQYF. Written as DNA, the CDR3 is TGTGCCAGCAGCCCCGGTGACTATCGCACAGATACGCAGTATTTT.